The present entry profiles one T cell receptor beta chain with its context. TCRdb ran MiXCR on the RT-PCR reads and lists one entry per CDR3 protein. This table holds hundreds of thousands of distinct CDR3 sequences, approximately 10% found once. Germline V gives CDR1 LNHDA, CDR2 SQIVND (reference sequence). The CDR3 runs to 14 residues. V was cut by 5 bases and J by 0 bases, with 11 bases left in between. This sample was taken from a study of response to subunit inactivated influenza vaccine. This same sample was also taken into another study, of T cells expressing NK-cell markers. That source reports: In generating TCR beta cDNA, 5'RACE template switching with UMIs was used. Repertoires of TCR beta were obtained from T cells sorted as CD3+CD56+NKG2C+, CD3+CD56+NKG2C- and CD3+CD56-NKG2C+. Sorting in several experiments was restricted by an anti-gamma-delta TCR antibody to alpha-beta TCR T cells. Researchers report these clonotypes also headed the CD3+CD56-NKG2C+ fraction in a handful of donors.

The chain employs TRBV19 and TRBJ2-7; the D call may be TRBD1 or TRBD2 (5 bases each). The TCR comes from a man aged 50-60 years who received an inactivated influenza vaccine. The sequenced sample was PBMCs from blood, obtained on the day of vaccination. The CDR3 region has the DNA TGTGCCAGTAGTCCCAGGGACCCCTCCTACGAGCAGTACTTC. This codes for CASSPRDPSYEQYF.